This section outlines one TCR beta chain sequence together with its context. The data were taken from a study of patients and donors after allogeneic stem cell transplantation. MiXCR, run by TCRdb on the RT-PCR reads, gives a single entry per CDR3 protein. The sample holds 400,000 to 450,000 distinct CDR3 sequences, approximately 16% seen once. Input material: blood, either unsorted or a sorted T cell fraction (not recorded which). The sequence came from a human donor who was either an allogeneic HSCT recipient or a stem cell or donor lymphocyte infusion donor (not recorded which). It is not recorded whose cells these are; they may come from a transplant donor.

CDR3 protein: CASSMGQGPGVTEAFF. DNA for the CDR3: TGTGCCAGCAGCATGGGACAGGGGCCCGGGGTCACTGAAGCTTTCTTT. The V gene is TRBV21-1, the J gene TRBJ1-1; the D call TRBD1 from the table was never checked on the DNA. TRBV21-1 represents a pseudogene. The CDR3 runs 16 residues.